Included here is one TCR beta chain sequence, with context. This sample was included in a study of blood T cell repertoires in COVID-19. Turning to the study itself: Samples of COVID-19 (acute and convalescent) were obtained from the United States, Italy and Spain. The cDNA or gDNA used as material had been derived from T cells, B-cell-depleted T cells, or PBMCs.

Original analysis: Amplifying reference gene primers gave estimates of nucleated cell counts. Method: immunoSEQ multiplex PCR; TCRdb's copy keeps in-frame clones and lacks some. D and trimming come from the DNA, and the V and J calls and clone size come from that table. This table has about 81,000 clones, approximately 89% appearing once. CDR1 is MNHEY, CDR2 SVGAGI, per germline. The CDR3 sequence is 14 residues long. J lost 6 bases, V lost 4 bases, and 5 bases had no gene match. V gene TRBV6-5 combines with J gene TRBJ1-2; 10 nucleotides agree with TRBD1. The sequencing sample was made of peripheral blood. The clonotype was recovered from a man between 65 and 85 years old with active or convalescent COVID-19. The CDR3 DNA is TGTGCCAGCAGTTCTAGGACAGGGGGTAATGGCTACACCTTC. Protein product: CASSSRTGGNGYTF.